Presented here are 18 T cell receptor beta chains from one specimen sequenced in a study of T cell repertoires in cytomegalovirus infection. TCRdb fed the reads into MiXCR, producing one record per CDR3 protein. The table lists about 310,000 distinct CDR3 sequences, 15% to 20% of them singletons. Sequenced input: PBMCs. The source is a human donor in good health (CMV status not recorded). Some clones in this sample may be carry-over from other donors' samples.

This clonotype came up many times. The gene calls are TRBV7-2 and TRBJ2-2; D remains unclear. Per the germline V gene, CDR1 is SGHTA and CDR2 is FQGNSA. V was cut by 7 bases and J by 8 bases, with 14 bases left in between. The CDR3 consists of 13 residues. The CDR3 DNA is TGTGCCAGCAACCGACCCGGGTATGGGGAGCTGTTTTTT. It encodes CASNRPGYGELFF.

The CDR3 bases are TGCAGTGCCACCAAACAGGGTATAGGGAATCAGCCCCAGCATTTT. Protein sequence: CSATKQGIGNQPQHF. The V gene is TRBV20-1, the J gene TRBJ1-5; TRBD1 is a possible D gene (6 bases). Looked up from germline, CDR1 is DFQATT and CDR2 is SNEGSKA (reference sequence). V was cut by 6 bases and J by 4 bases, with 19 bases left in between. The CDR3 sequence is 15 residues long.

CDR3 protein: CASSLGLGAGGELFF. DNA of the CDR3: TGCGCCAGCAGCTTGGGACTAGGAGCTGGCGGGGAGCTGTTTTTT. The V call is TRBV5-1, the J call TRBJ2-2, with a tentative D call TRBD2 (6 bases). V was pared by 0 bases and J by 7 bases, with 13 bases between. Looked up from germline, CDR1 is SGHRS and CDR2 is YFSETQ. The CDR3 loop spans 15 amino acids. The full variable domain, with the rest looked up from reference TRBV5-1 and TRBJ2-2, is KAGVTQTPRYLIKTRGQQVTLSCSPISGHRSVSWYQQTPGQGLQFLFEYFSETQRNKGNFPGRFSGRQFSNSRSEMNVSTLELGDSALYLCASSLGLGAGGELFFGEGSRLTVL.

The chain employs TRBV5-1 and TRBJ2-5, with D possibly TRBD2 on 6 matching bases. The V gene lost 0 bases and the J gene lost 5 bases, with 14 bases spanning the gap. The CDR3 spans 15 residues. Germline CDR1 is SGHRS and CDR2 is YFSETQ. CDR3: CASSLGRASGETQYF. Here the CDR3 DNA reads TGCGCCAGCAGCTTGGGGAGGGCCTCGGGGGAGACCCAGTACTTC.

This clonotype was observed a handful of times. The chain is built from TRBV6-2 or TRBV6-3 and TRBJ2-5, with TRBD2 matching 12 bases. Germline V gene data show CDR1 as MNHEY and CDR2 as SVGEGT. This CDR3 has 19 amino acids. V lost 5 bases, J lost 7 bases, and 20 bases stayed unmatched. CDR3 bases: TGTGCCAGCAGTCATGGCGCTAGCGGGGGGGCCGGAGTGATGGCGACCCAGTACTTC. The encoded protein is CASSHGASGGAGVMATQYF.

The chain links TRBV28 to TRBJ1-4, with D unclear. The CDR3 has 14 amino acids. Germline CDR1 and CDR2: MDHEN and SYDVKM. V was shortened by 2 bases and J by 0 bases, with 4 bases between the two germline ends. Here the CDR3 DNA reads TGTGCCAGCAGTTTACCCACAACTAATGAAAAACTGTTTTTT. The encoded protein is CASSLPTTNEKLFF.

This clonotype has ten or more counts. V gene TRBV27 combines with J gene TRBJ2-6; tentative D call: TRBD1 (5 bases). Between the trimmed V and J ends, which lost 2 bases and 4 bases, there was a span of 18 bases. The V gene's germline CDR1 is MNHEY and CDR2 SMNVEV (reference sequence). This CDR3 has 18 residues. In DNA, the CDR3 is TGTGCCAGCAGTTTAACTTGGTCAGGGTTGATGGGGGCCAACGTCCTGACTTTC. Amino acids: CASSLTWSGLMGANVLTF. Drawing the rest from reference TRBV27 and TRBJ2-6, the complete variable domain is EAQVTQNPRYLITVTGKKLTVTCSQNMNHEYMSWYRQDPGLGLRQIYYSMNVEVTDKGDVPEGYKVSRKEKRNFPLILESPSPNQTSLYFCASSLTWSGLMGANVLTFGAGSRLTVL.

This clonotype was detected ten times or more. V is TRBV6-1 and J is TRBJ2-7, with a weak D call TRBD2 (5 bases). Trimming removed 5 bases at V and 0 bases at J, with 11 bases between. The CDR3 is 14 residues long. Germline loops: CDR1 MNHNS, CDR2 SASEGT. In nucleotides, the CDR3 is TGTGCCAGCAGTCGAACTCGGGACTCCTACGAGCAGTACTTC. This codes for CASSRTRDSYEQYF.

This clonotype was counted ten times or more. The chain uses TRBV7-2 and TRBJ1-1; D perhaps matches TRBD1 (5 bases). CDR1 and CDR2 from the germline V gene are SGHTA and FQGNSA. The CDR3 consists of 16 residues. V shed 1 base and J shed 3 bases, with 15 bases lying between them. The CDR3 loop reads CASSLVPGLGYTEAFF. The CDR3 nucleotides are TGTGCCAGCAGCTTAGTTCCGGGGCTCGGGTACACTGAAGCTTTCTTT.

This clonotype was observed at least ten times. V usage is TRBV7-2 and J usage is TRBJ2-3, with TRBD2 identical over 10 bases. The CDR3 is 18 residues long. CDR1 and CDR2 (germline): SGHTA, FQGNSA. The V and J ends lost 2 bases and 0 bases, in that order; junction bases with no gene match: 8. The CDR3 sequence: CASSLILAGPLSTDTQYF. CDR3 DNA sequence: TGTGCCAGCAGCTTAATACTAGCGGGGCCTCTTAGCACAGATACGCAGTATTTT.

This clonotype was recorded at least ten times. The genes are TRBV19 and TRBJ1-2; D is perhaps TRBD1 (6 bases). The CDR3 covers 15 residues. Germline V gives CDR1 LNHDA, CDR2 SQIVND (reference sequence). Trimming cost V 7 bases and J 4 bases, with 19 bases left between them. The CDR3 DNA reads as TGTGCCAGTACCTCAGGGGAGTCGGGTACCTATGGCTACACCTTC. Its protein product is CASTSGESGTYGYTF.

In its sample, this clonotype was seen many times. This chain joins TRBV12-3 or TRBV12-4 and TRBJ1-1; D is ambiguous. The CDR3 consists of 12 residues. V lost 2 bases and J 7 bases, leaving 8 bases between the germline ends. The DNA of the CDR3 is TGTGCCAGCAGTTTACGAGGACTTGAAGCTTTCTTT. As protein: CASSLRGLEAFF.

Many counts were recorded for this clonotype. DNA for the CDR3: TGTGCCAGCAGCTTTGGCGTTGGCGCGGGGGGCACCTACAATGAGCAGTTCTTC. Amino acid sequence: CASSFGVGAGGTYNEQFF. The V call is TRBV7-9, the J call TRBJ2-1, with 8 bases that match TRBD2. V lost 3 bases to trimming and J lost 2 bases; unmatched junction nucleotides: 12. Per germline, CDR1 SEHNR and CDR2 FQNEAQ (reference sequence). CDR3 size: 18 residues.

On this clonotype: Its ends do not fully match the called genes, so a read error is possible. The chain combines TRBV20-1 with TRBJ2-5; perhaps D is TRBD1 or TRBD2 (5 bases each). Germline lookup yields CDR1 DFQATT and CDR2 SNEGSKA (reference sequence). CDR3 length: 14 residues. CDR3 in amino acids: CGARGARVSETQYF. CDR3 DNA sequence: TGCGGTGCCAGAGGGGCTCGGGTTTCCGAGACCCAGTACTTC.

This clonotype came up many times. The V and J genes are TRBV4-1 and TRBJ1-1, with TRBD1 as a possible D gene (6 bases). The CDR3 is 15 amino acids. The germline gives CDR1 MGHRA, CDR2 YSYEKL. V was trimmed by 5 bases and J by 1 base, leaving 14 bases between them. The CDR3 region is CASSTPGTPNTEAFF. CDR3 coding DNA: TGCGCCAGCAGCACCCCCGGGACACCGAACACTGAAGCTTTCTTT.

This clonotype was observed a handful of times. The V gene is TRBV5-4, the J gene TRBJ2-2, with TRBD1 identical over 7 bases. Unmatched junction bases numbered 7, after V lost 5 bases and J lost 0 bases. Germline V CDR1 and CDR2: SGHNT, YYREEE (reference sequence). The length of the CDR3 is 16 residues. The DNA for the CDR3 is TGTGCCAGCAGTTTGAACAGGGGATCGAACACCGGGGAGCTGTTTTTT. Protein product: CASSLNRGSNTGELFF.

The chain combines TRBV9 with TRBJ2-1; unclear D gene. Trimming stripped 4 bases from V and 4 bases from J, with 18 bases between. The germline V gene has CDR1 SGDLS and CDR2 YYNGEE. This CDR3 spans 16 amino acids. The chain's CDR3 is CASSPQGAVPYNEQFF. CDR3 nucleotide sequence: TGTGCCAGCAGCCCCCAAGGCGCTGTCCCTTACAATGAGCAGTTCTTC.

Only a few counts were recorded for this clonotype. The J gene is TRBJ2-1, the V gene TRBV7-2, with no clear D. The germline V gene has CDR1 SGHTA and CDR2 FQGNSA. This CDR3 comprises 15 residues. The V and J ends lost 1 base and 7 bases respectively, with 14 bases between them. The CDR3 reads CASSLGVQPENEQFF. The CDR3 region has the DNA TGTGCCAGCAGCTTAGGTGTTCAGCCGGAAAATGAGCAGTTCTTC.